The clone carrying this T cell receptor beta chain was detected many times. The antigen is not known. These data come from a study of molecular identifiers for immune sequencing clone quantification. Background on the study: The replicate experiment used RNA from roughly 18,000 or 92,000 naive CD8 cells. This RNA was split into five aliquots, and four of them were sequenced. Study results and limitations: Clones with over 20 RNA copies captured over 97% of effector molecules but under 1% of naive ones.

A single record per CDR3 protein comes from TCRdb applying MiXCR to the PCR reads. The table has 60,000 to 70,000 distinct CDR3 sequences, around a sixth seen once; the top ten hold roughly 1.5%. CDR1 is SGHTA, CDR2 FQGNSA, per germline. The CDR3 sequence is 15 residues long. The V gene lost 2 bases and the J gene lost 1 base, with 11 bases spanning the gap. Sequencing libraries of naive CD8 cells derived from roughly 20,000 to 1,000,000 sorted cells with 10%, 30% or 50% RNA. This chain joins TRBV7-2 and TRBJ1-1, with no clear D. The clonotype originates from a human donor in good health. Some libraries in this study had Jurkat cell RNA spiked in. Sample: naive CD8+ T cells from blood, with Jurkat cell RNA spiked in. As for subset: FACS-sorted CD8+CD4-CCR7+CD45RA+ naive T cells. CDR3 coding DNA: TGTGCCAGCAGCTTATGGTCCCGATCGAACACTGAAGCTTTCTTT. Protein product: CASSLWSRSNTEAFF.